Following are 14 T cell receptor beta chains from one sample sequenced in a study of blood T cell repertoires in COVID-19. The method was immunoSEQ multiplex PCR; TCRdb's version includes in-frame clones alone and lacks a portion of them. The data contain fewer than 250,000 clones, around 80% of them seen just once; the ten biggest clones take up 10% to 15%. Sequenced sample: peripheral blood. The receptor set was obtained from a woman aged 40 to 50 with acute or convalescent COVID-19.

This chain joins TRBV3-1 (or the pseudogene TRBV3-2) and TRBJ1-2; no reliable D call. CDR3 length equals 12 residues. Trimming cost V 0 bases and J 7 bases, with 6 bases left between them. CDR1 and CDR2 (germline): LGHDT, YNNKEL (reference sequence). Here the CDR3 DNA reads TGTGCCAGCAGCCAAGACACTCTTGGCTACACCTTC. Its translation is CASSQDTLGYTF.

The chain has TRBV29-1 and TRBJ2-1; 8 bases are a match to TRBD2. V shed 0 bases, J shed 8 bases, and the junction held 6 bases outside the gene matches. CDR3 length equals 14 residues. The germline V gene encodes CDR1 SQVTM and CDR2 ANQGSEA. In DNA, the CDR3 is TGCAGCGTTGAAGATGCCAGCGGGGGCGATGAGCAGTTCTTC. It specifies CSVEDASGGDEQFF.

The genes are TRBV6-6 and TRBJ1-2, with D unclear. Trimming took off 0 bases at V and 6 bases at J, with 8 bases between the two ends. This CDR3 comprises 13 residues. The germline V gene encodes CDR1 MNHNY and CDR2 SVGAGI (reference sequence). The CDR3 is CASSYSTGDGYTF. The CDR3 DNA reads as TGTGCCAGCAGTTACTCAACCGGGGATGGCTACACCTTC.

The chain recombines TRBV19 with TRBJ2-1; 7 bases line up with TRBD2. The junction had 5 bases not matched to a gene; V was cut back by 0 bases and J by 0 bases. The CDR3 runs to 17 residues. The germline V gene encodes CDR1 LNHDA and CDR2 SQIVND (reference sequence). Here the CDR3 DNA reads TGTGCCAGTAGTATAGATCGTGGGAGGGTCTCCTACAATGAGCAGTTCTTC. Its protein product is CASSIDRGRVSYNEQFF.

The CDR3 region is CASSLVAAANTEAFF. The DNA of the CDR3 is TGTGCCAGCAGCTTGGTTGCGGCGGCGAACACTGAAGCTTTCTTT. V and J are TRBV5-5 and TRBJ1-1; D call uncertain. The CDR3 is made up of 15 amino acids. Trimming pared 0 bases from V and 1 base from J, leaving 10 bases between. Germline lookup yields CDR1 SGHKS and CDR2 YYEKEE (reference sequence).

The chain has TRBV13 and TRBJ2-2, with TRBD1 matching over 8 bases. CDR1 PRHDT and CDR2 FYEKMQ come from the germline V gene (reference sequence). V lost 3 bases and J lost 8; bases outside the gene matches: 11. This CDR3 is built from 16 residues. DNA of the CDR3: TGTGCCAGCAGCTTGACCGCAGGGGGCACGGATGGGGAGCTGTTTTTT. This codes for CASSLTAGGTDGELFF.

CDR3 DNA: TGTGCCAGCAGAGGGACAGGGTATACCAATGAGCAGTTCTTC. This codes for CASRGTGYTNEQFF. V is TRBV6-5 and J is TRBJ2-1, with 9 bases aligning to TRBD1. Germline trimming cut 6 bases from V and 6 bases from J; bases unmatched to any gene: 6. The CDR3 runs 14 residues. Germline V gene data show CDR1 as MNHEY and CDR2 as SVGAGI.

This rearrangement joins TRBV15 to TRBJ2-1; 7 bases align to TRBD2. V trimming: 6 bases; J trimming: 3 bases; junction bases outside the gene matches: 8. The CDR3 extends over 15 amino acids. The germline gives CDR1 LNHNV, CDR2 YYDKDF (reference sequence). CDR3 loop: CATRGTSSGYNEQFF. CDR3 sequence (DNA): TGTGCCACCAGGGGGACGTCTAGCGGCTACAATGAGCAGTTCTTC.

V usage is TRBV11-3 and J usage is TRBJ2-3; 8 bases agree with TRBD2. Germline V lookup: CDR1 SGHNT, CDR2 YENEEA. There are 16 residues in the CDR3. The V segment lost 4 bases and the J segment 0 bases; nucleotides outside the gene matches: 6. The CDR3, as DNA: TGTGCCAGCAGCTCCGGGACTAGTCTTAGCACAGATACGCAGTATTTT. Its protein product is CASSSGTSLSTDTQYF.

This clone was seen a handful of times. The V and J genes are TRBV10-2 and TRBJ2-7; TRBD2 agrees at 7 bases. There are 14 residues in the CDR3. CDR1 and CDR2 from the germline V gene are WSHSY and SAAADI. V gave up 4 bases and J gave up 3 bases; unmatched junction bases: 6. The CDR3, as DNA: TGCGCCAGCAGTGTATCGGGAGGCGGCTACGAGCAGTACTTC. Protein: CASSVSGGGYEQYF.

The chain uses TRBV4-3 and TRBJ2-2, with D possibly being TRBD2 (5 bases). Trimming stripped 0 bases from V and 0 bases from J, with 8 bases between. Germline V CDR1 and CDR2: LGHNA, YSLEER. The length of the CDR3 is 16 residues. The CDR3 spells CASSQEIGTNTGELFF. The CDR3 DNA reads as TGCGCCAGCAGCCAAGAAATCGGGACGAACACCGGGGAGCTGTTTTTT.

The V gene is TRBV5-1, the J gene TRBJ2-2; a possible D gene is TRBD1 (5 bases). The CDR3 contains 16 residues. V shed 4 bases and J shed 4 bases, with 17 bases lying between them. Germline values: CDR1 SGHRS, CDR2 YFSETQ. CDR3 protein: CASSALGPSATGELFF. CDR3 DNA sequence: TGCGCCAGCAGCGCCTTGGGGCCTTCCGCCACCGGGGAGCTGTTTTTT. The full variable domain, completed using reference TRBV5-1 and TRBJ2-2, is KAGVTQTPRYLIKTRGQQVTLSCSPISGHRSVSWYQQTPGQGLQFLFEYFSETQRNKGNFPGRFSGRQFSNSRSEMNVSTLELGDSALYLCASSALGPSATGELFFGEGSRLTVL.

CDR3 DNA: TGTGCCAGCAGCACTACAGGGTCCCAAACCTACGAGCAGTACTTC. As protein: CASSTTGSQTYEQYF. The V and J genes are TRBV2 and TRBJ2-7; D is possibly TRBD1 (6 bases). Trimming cost V 6 bases and J 2 bases, with 17 bases left between them. The CDR3 covers 15 residues. The germline gives CDR1 SNHLY, CDR2 FYNNEI.

The chain employs TRBV5-1 and TRBJ2-3; no firm D call. Germline V lookup: CDR1 SGHRS, CDR2 YFSETQ. V gave up 2 bases and J gave up 0 bases, with 10 bases separating them. The CDR3 is made up of 15 amino acids. CDR3 amino acids: CASSFFEESTDTQYF. CDR3 DNA: TGCGCCAGCAGCTTTTTCGAGGAGAGCACAGATACGCAGTATTTT. Supplemented by reference TRBV5-1 and TRBJ2-3, the full variable domain reads KAGVTQTPRYLIKTRGQQVTLSCSPISGHRSVSWYQQTPGQGLQFLFEYFSETQRNKGNFPGRFSGRQFSNSRSEMNVSTLELGDSALYLCASSFFEESTDTQYFGPGTRLTVL.